This T cell receptor (beta chain) was captured by sequencing in a study of identical twins. Points from the study as a whole: Conclusions rested on cross-sectional statistics rather than following the same donors. Memory repertoires showed no such pattern, whereas abundant cord blood beta clonotypes carried fewer insertions.

Unmatched junction bases numbered 11, after V lost 6 bases and J lost 2 bases. CDR3 length equals 15 residues. From germline, CDR1 is DFQATT and CDR2 SNEGSKA (reference sequence). Unique molecular identifiers were present on the cDNA, which also gained a universal primer site by template switching. One entry per CDR3 protein results from TCRdb running MiXCR on the 5' RACE reads. The data show approximately 670,000 distinct CDR3 sequences, 6.1% seen once. The table lists this clonotype with a few counts. What it recognizes is unknown. This receptor was obtained from a man aged 18 to 35 in good health. Sequenced input: naive T cells sorted from blood. V usage is TRBV20-1 and J usage is TRBJ2-3, with 7 bases matching TRBD1. CDR3 sequence: CSAQNRGRNTDTQYF. The CDR3 DNA sequence: TGCAGTGCCCAAAACAGGGGCCGCAACACAGATACGCAGTATTTT.